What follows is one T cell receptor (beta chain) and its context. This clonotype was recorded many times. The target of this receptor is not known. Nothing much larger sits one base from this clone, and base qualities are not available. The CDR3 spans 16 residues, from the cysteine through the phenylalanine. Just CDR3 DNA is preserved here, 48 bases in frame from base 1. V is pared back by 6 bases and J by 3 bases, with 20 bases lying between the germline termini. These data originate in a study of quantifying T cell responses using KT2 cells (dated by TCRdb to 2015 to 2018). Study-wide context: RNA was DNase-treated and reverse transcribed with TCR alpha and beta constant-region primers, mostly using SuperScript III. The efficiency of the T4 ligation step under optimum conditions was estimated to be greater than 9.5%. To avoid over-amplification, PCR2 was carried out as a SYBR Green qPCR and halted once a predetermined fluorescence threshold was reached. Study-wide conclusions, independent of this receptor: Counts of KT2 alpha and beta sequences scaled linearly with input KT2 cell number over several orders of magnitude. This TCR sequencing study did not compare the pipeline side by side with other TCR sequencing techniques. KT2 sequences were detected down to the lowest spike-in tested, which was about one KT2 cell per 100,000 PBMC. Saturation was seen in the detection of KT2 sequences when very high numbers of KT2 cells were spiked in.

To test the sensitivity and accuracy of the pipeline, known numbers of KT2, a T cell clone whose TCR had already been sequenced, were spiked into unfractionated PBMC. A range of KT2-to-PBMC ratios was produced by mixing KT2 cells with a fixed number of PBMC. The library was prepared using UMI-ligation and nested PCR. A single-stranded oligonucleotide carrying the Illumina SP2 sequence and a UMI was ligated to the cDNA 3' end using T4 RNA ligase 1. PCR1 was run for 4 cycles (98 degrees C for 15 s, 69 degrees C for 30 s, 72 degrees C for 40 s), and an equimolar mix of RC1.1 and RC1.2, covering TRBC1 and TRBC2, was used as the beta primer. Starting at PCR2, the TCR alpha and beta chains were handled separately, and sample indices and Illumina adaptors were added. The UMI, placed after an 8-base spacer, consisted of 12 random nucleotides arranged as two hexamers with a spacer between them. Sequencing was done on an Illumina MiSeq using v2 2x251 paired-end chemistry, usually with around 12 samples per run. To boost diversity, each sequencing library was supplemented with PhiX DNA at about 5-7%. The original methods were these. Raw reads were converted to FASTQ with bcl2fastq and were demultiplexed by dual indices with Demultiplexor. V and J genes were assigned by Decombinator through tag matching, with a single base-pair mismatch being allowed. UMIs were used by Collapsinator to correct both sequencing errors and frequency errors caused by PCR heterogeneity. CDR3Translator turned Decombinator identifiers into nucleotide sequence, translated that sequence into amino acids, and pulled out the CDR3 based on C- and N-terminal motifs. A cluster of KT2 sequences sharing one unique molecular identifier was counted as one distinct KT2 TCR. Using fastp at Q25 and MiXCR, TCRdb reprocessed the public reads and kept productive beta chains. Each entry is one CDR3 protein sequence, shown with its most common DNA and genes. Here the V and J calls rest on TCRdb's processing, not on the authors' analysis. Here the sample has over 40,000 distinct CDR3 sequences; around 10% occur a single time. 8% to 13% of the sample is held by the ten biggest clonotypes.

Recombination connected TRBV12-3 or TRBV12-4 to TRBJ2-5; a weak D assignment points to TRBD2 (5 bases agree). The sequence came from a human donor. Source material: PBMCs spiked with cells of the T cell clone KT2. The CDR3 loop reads CASSQIGSGAKETQYF. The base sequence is TGTGCCAGCAGCCAAATCGGAAGCGGAGCTAAAGAGACCCAGTACTTC.